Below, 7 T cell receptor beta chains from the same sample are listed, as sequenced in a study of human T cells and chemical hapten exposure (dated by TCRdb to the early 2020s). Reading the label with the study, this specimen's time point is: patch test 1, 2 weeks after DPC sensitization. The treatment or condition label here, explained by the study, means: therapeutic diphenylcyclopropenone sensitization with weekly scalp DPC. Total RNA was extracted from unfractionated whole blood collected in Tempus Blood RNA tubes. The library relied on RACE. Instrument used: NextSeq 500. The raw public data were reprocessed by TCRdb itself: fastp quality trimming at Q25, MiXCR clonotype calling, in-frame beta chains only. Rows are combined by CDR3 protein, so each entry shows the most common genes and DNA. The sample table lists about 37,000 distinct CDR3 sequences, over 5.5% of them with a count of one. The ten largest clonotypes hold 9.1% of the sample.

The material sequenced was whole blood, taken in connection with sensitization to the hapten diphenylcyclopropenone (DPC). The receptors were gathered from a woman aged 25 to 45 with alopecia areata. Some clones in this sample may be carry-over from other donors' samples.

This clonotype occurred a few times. Written as DNA, the CDR3 is TGTGCCAGCAGCTTAGAGACAGGGAACTATGGCTACACCTTC. Protein product: CASSLETGNYGYTF. The V and J genes are TRBV7-2 and TRBJ1-2; 7 bases map to TRBD1. CDR3 length: 14 residues. The trim removed 1 base at V and 2 bases at J, leaving 1 base unmatched. From germline, CDR1 is SGHTA and CDR2 FQGNSA. Full variable domain (missing parts from reference TRBV7-2 and TRBJ1-2): GAGVSQSPSNKVTEKGKDVELRCDPISGHTALYWYRQSLGQGLEFLIYFQGNSAPDKSGLPSDRFSAERTGGSVSTLTIQRTQQEDSAVYLCASSLETGNYGYTFGSGTRLTVV.

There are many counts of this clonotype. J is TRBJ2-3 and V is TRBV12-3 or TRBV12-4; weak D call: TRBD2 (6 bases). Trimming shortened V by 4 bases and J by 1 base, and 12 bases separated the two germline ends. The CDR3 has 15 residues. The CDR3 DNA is TGTGCCAGCAGTTGGGGGGAAGTTGGCACAGATACGCAGTATTTT. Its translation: CASSWGEVGTDTQYF.

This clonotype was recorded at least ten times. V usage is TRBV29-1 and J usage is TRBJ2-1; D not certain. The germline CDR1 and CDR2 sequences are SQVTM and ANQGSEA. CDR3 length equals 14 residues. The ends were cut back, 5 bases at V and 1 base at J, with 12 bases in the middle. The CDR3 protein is CSVYLAASYNEQFF. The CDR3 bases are TGCAGCGTTTATTTGGCAGCATCCTACAATGAGCAGTTCTTC.

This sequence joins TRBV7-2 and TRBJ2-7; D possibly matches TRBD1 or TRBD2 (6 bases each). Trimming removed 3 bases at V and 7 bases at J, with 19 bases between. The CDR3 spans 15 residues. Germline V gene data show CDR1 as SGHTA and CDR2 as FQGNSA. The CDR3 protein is CASSFWGAGSREQYF. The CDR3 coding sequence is TGTGCCAGCAGCTTTTGGGGGGCAGGGTCTAGGGAGCAGTACTTC.

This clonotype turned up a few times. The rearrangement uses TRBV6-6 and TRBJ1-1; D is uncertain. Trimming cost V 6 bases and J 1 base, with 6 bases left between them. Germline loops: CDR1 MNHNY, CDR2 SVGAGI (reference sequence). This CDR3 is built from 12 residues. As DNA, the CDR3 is TGTGCCAGCAGCCCGAGGAACACTGAAGCTTTCTTT. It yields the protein CASSPRNTEAFF.

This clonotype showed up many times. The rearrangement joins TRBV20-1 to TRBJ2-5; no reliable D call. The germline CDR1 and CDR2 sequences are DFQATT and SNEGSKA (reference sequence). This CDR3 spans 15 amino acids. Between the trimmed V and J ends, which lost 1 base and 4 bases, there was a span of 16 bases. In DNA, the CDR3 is TGCAGTGCTAGAGGCCCGGTCGGCCATCCAGAGACCCAGTACTTC. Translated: CSARGPVGHPETQYF.

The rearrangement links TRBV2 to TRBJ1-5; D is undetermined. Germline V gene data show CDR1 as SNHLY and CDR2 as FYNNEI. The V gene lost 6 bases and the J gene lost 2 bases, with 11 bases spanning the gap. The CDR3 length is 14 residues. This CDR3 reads CASRGGWGNQPQHF. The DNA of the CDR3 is TGTGCCAGCAGGGGAGGGTGGGGCAATCAGCCCCAGCATTTT.